What follows are 21 T cell receptor beta chains derived from one specimen sequenced in a study of blood T cell repertoires in COVID-19. Clones were read by immunoSEQ multiplex PCR, and TCRdb kept only the in-frame ones, dropping some. The sample shows roughly 120,000 clones, about three quarters of them seen only once. The sample consisted of peripheral blood. The source is a man aged 70 or older with acute or convalescent COVID-19.

The V gene is TRBV30, the J gene TRBJ2-1; no clear D gene. CDR1 GTSNPN and CDR2 SVGIG come from the germline V gene (reference sequence). The ends were cut back, 5 bases at V and 0 bases at J, with 14 bases in the middle. The CDR3 has 15 amino acids. CDR3 nucleotides: TGTGCCTGGGGGATAGCCGAAAGCTCCTACAATGAGCAGTTCTTC. Translating gives CAWGIAESSYNEQFF.

V is TRBV19 and J is TRBJ2-3, with 10 bases identical to TRBD1. Germline V gene sequence: CDR1 LNHDA, CDR2 SQIVND (reference sequence). The CDR3 contains 17 residues. Trimming removed 7 bases from V and 5 bases from J; junction bases left unmatched: 15. The CDR3 protein is CASNSPGTGAGGDTQYF. CDR3 DNA: TGTGCCAGTAACTCACCGGGGACAGGGGCCGGGGGAGATACGCAGTATTTT.

Details on this clone: Other nucleotide sequences in the sample specify the same CDR3. The rearrangement joins TRBV6-5 to TRBJ2-1; 8 bases match TRBD2. Germline values: CDR1 MNHEY, CDR2 SVGAGI. V dropped 6 bases and J dropped 0; count of bases not matched to a gene: 4. The CDR3 contains 15 residues. CDR3 coding DNA: TGTGCCAGCAGGTCAAGCGGGAGCTCCTACAATGAGCAGTTCTTC. Translation: CASRSSGSSYNEQFF.

The rearrangement joins TRBV2 to TRBJ1-6; 9 bases agree with TRBD1. The CDR3 totals 16 residues. Germline V gene data show CDR1 as SNHLY and CDR2 as FYNNEI. Trimming took 1 base from V and 7 from J; bases not matched to a gene: 5. The CDR3 bases are TGTGCCAGCAGTGAAGTCGGGACAGGGTACAATTCACCCCTCCACTTT. This translates into CASSEVGTGYNSPLHF. The full variable domain, with the rest looked up from reference TRBV2 and TRBJ1-6, is EPEVTQTPSHQVTQMGQEVILRCVPISNHLYFYWYRQILGQKVEFLVSFYNNEISEKSEIFDDQFSVERPDGSNFTLKIRSTKLEDSAMYFCASSEVGTGYNSPLHFGNGTRLTVT.

This clone was picked up one time. The CDR3 here is CASSSATSGGAETQYF. CDR3 bases: TGTGCCAGCAGCTCAGCGACTAGCGGGGGTGCGGAGACCCAGTACTTC. This rearrangement joins TRBV7-9 to TRBJ2-5; TRBD2 matches 12 bases. The germline V gene encodes CDR1 SEHNR and CDR2 FQNEAQ (reference sequence). The trim removed 4 bases at V and 5 bases at J, leaving 8 bases unmatched. The CDR3 totals 16 residues.

This chain connects TRBV14 to TRBJ2-7; 10 bases agree with TRBD1. Germline CDR1 is SGHDN and CDR2 is FVKESK. V lost 2 bases and J lost 4; bases outside the gene matches: 8. The CDR3 has 16 residues. CDR3 region: CASSQPPGQGPYEQYF. The CDR3 nucleotides read TGTGCCAGCAGCCAACCTCCGGGACAGGGGCCTTACGAGCAGTACTTC. Drawing the rest from reference TRBV14 and TRBJ2-7, the complete variable domain is EAGVTQFPSHSVIEKGQTVTLRCDPISGHDNLYWYRRVMGKEIKFLLHFVKESKQDESGMPNNRFLAERTGGTYSTLKVQPAELEDSGVYFCASSQPPGQGPYEQYFGPGTRLTVT.

The rearrangement joins TRBV11-1 to TRBJ2-1, with D perhaps TRBD2 (6 bases). CDR1 and CDR2 (germline): SGHAT, FQDESV (reference sequence). Trimming left V 5 bases short and J 5 bases short, with 13 bases between. The CDR3 contains 14 residues. CDR3 region: CASSPVPGDNEQFF. The CDR3 DNA is TGTGCCAGCAGCCCTGTTCCGGGGGACAATGAGCAGTTCTTC.

This rearrangement joins TRBV6-4 to TRBJ2-2; 12 positions match TRBD2. CDR1 is MRHNA and CDR2 is SNTAGT in the germline V gene. The V segment lost 6 bases and the J segment 5 bases; nucleotides outside the gene matches: 1. The length of the CDR3 is 14 residues. For the CDR3, the DNA is TGTGCCAGCAGAGGACTAGCGGGGACCGGGGAGCTGTTTTTT. It yields the protein CASRGLAGTGELFF.

The J gene is TRBJ2-1, the V gene TRBV18; maybe TRBD1 (6 bases). This CDR3 is 15 amino acids long. Per the germline V gene, CDR1 is KGHSH and CDR2 is LQKENI. Trimming cost V 5 bases and J 0 bases, with 11 bases left between them. In DNA, the CDR3 is TGTGCCAGCTCAACTCAGGGGAGCTCCTACAATGAGCAGTTCTTC. It yields the protein CASSTQGSSYNEQFF.

A few counts support this clone. The chain carries TRBV6-6 and TRBJ2-7, with a weak D call TRBD2 (6 bases). V dropped 10 bases and J dropped 6 bases, with 13 bases sitting between them. CDR1 MNHNY and CDR2 SVGAGI come from the germline V gene (reference sequence). CDR3 length: 11 residues. The CDR3 coding sequence is TGTGCCACCGGTTCCGGGGGCGAGCAGTACTTC. This translates into CATGSGGEQYF.

This chain uses TRBV18 with TRBJ1-1; no clear D. Trimming removed 4 bases from V and 1 base from J, with 7 bases in between. This CDR3 is built from 13 residues. From germline, CDR1 is KGHSH and CDR2 LQKENI. The CDR3 DNA is TGTGCCAGCTCACGCGCGGCGAACACTGAAGCTTTCTTT. Encoded protein: CASSRAANTEAFF.

The rearrangement links TRBV3-1 (or the pseudogene TRBV3-2) to TRBJ1-1, with D hard to call. Looked up from germline, CDR1 is LGHDT and CDR2 is YNNKEL (reference sequence). The CDR3 totals 15 residues. Trimming removed 3 bases from V and 12 bases from J, with 23 bases in between. The CDR3 spells CASSHSSGPTRVPFF. The CDR3 bases are TGTGCCAGCAGCCACTCCTCGGGCCCTACGCGGGTGCCTTTCTTT.

This chain connects TRBV11-2 to TRBJ2-7; 7 bases agree with TRBD1. The CDR3 length is 14 residues. CDR1 and CDR2 from the germline V gene are SGHAT and FQNNGV. After removal of 2 bases from V and 0 bases from J, the junction contained 1 base not matched to a gene. CDR3 nucleotide sequence: TGTGCCAGCAGCTTAACAGGGGCCTCCTACGAGCAGTACTTC. This encodes CASSLTGASYEQYF. The whole variable domain, remainder taken from reference TRBV11-2 and TRBJ2-7, is EAGVAQSPRYKIIEKRQSVAFWCNPISGHATLYWYQQILGQGPKLLIQFQNNGVVDDSQLPKDRFSAERLKGVDSTLKIQPAKLEDSAVYLCASSLTGASYEQYFGPGTRLTVT.

The chain carries TRBV19 and TRBJ2-5; 7 nucleotides line up with TRBD1. Germline CDR1 LNHDA, CDR2 SQIVND (reference sequence). The CDR3 runs 15 residues. J gave up 2 bases and V 1 base, and 4 bases lay outside the gene matches. For the CDR3, the DNA is TGTGCCAGTAGTATAGGACAGGGAGCACAAGAGACCCAGTACTTC. Encoded protein: CASSIGQGAQETQYF.

The chain carries TRBV28 and TRBJ2-5; D might be TRBD2 (10 bases). V lost 6 bases, J lost 5 bases, and 34 bases lay in between. Germline CDR1 MDHEN, CDR2 SYDVKM. This CDR3 has 20 amino acids. In DNA form, the CDR3 reads TGTGCCAGCAGGCCCGGGGGGGACAGGGTGAGCGGGAGGGCCTTGGAGACCCAGTACTTC. It yields the protein CASRPGGDRVSGRALETQYF.

V and J are TRBV28 and TRBJ1-6, with D maybe TRBD1 (5 bases). V was cut by 0 bases and J by 7 bases, with 7 bases left in between. The CDR3 extends over 14 amino acids. Germline-derived CDR1 and CDR2 are MDHEN and SYDVKM. The CDR3 DNA follows: TGTGCCAGCAGTTTATGGACAGACAATTCACCCCTCCACTTT. It is translated as CASSLWTDNSPLHF.

This clone occurred a few times. The chain is built from TRBV5-1 and TRBJ2-7; 7 bases match TRBD1. Germline CDR1 reads SGHRS; CDR2 reads YFSETQ. V gave up 4 bases and J gave up 1 base; unmatched junction bases: 8. CDR3 size: 15 residues. The CDR3 loop reads CASSRGQVTSYEQYF. The CDR3 coding sequence is TGCGCCAGCAGCAGAGGACAGGTGACTTCCTACGAGCAGTACTTC.

This clone was detected once. CDR3 protein: CASSLATLAGGADTQYF. In DNA, the CDR3 is TGCGCCAGCAGCTTGGCCACTTTAGCGGGGGGGGCAGATACGCAGTATTTT. The genes are TRBV5-1 and TRBJ2-3; 11 positions agree with TRBD2. Per the germline V gene, CDR1 is SGHRS and CDR2 is YFSETQ. CDR3 length: 17 residues. Losses at the gene ends were 0 bases for V and 4 bases for J; bases not matched to a gene: 7.

The rearrangement uses TRBV18 and TRBJ2-5; D may be TRBD1 (6 bases). The CDR3 consists of 14 residues. V was shortened by 4 bases and J by 1 base, with 10 bases between the two germline ends. CDR1 and CDR2 from the germline V gene are KGHSH and LQKENI. CDR3 residues: CASSRGHLQETQYF. CDR3 nucleotide sequence: TGTGCCAGCTCACGGGGACACCTCCAAGAGACCCAGTACTTC. Full variable domain (rest looked up from reference TRBV18 and TRBJ2-5): NAGVMQNPRHLVRRRGQEARLRCSPMKGHSHVYWYRQLPEEGLKFMVYLQKENIIDESGMPKERFSAEFPKEGPSILRIQQVVRGDSAAYFCASSRGHLQETQYFGPGTRLLVL.

The chain links TRBV14 to TRBJ2-2; weak D call: TRBD1 (7 bases). The germline V gene has CDR1 SGHDN and CDR2 FVKESK. The CDR3 spans 16 residues. Trimming took 4 bases from V and 2 from J, leaving 14 bases between them. The CDR3 DNA reads as TGTGCCAGCAGCCCAGGGGGGACGGTCAACACCGGGGAGCTGTTTTTT. Residues: CASSPGGTVNTGELFF.

CDR3 DNA sequence: TGTGCCAGCAGGCATAGGACAGGGTTCAACACTGAAGCTTTCTTT. Its protein product is CASRHRTGFNTEAFF. The chain carries TRBV6-5 and TRBJ1-1; TRBD1 aligns across 8 bases. CDR1 and CDR2 from the germline V gene are MNHEY and SVGAGI. This CDR3 spans 15 amino acids. Trimming took 6 bases from V and 2 from J; bases not matched to a gene: 8.